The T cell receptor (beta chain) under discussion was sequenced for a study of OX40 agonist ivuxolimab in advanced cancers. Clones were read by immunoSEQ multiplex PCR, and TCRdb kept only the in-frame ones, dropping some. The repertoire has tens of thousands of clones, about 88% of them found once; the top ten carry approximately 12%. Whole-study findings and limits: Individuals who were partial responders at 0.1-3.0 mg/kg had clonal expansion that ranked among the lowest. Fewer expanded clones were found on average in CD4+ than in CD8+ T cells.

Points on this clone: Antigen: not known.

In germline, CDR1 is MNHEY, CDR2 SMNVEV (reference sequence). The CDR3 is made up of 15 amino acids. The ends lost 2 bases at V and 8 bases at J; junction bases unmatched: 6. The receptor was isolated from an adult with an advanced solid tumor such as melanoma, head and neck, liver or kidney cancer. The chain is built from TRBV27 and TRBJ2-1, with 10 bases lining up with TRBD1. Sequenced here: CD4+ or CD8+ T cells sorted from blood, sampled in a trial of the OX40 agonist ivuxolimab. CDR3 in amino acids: CASSLGTGVFDEQFF. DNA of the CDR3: TGTGCCAGCAGTTTAGGGACAGGGGTTTTTGATGAGCAGTTCTTC.